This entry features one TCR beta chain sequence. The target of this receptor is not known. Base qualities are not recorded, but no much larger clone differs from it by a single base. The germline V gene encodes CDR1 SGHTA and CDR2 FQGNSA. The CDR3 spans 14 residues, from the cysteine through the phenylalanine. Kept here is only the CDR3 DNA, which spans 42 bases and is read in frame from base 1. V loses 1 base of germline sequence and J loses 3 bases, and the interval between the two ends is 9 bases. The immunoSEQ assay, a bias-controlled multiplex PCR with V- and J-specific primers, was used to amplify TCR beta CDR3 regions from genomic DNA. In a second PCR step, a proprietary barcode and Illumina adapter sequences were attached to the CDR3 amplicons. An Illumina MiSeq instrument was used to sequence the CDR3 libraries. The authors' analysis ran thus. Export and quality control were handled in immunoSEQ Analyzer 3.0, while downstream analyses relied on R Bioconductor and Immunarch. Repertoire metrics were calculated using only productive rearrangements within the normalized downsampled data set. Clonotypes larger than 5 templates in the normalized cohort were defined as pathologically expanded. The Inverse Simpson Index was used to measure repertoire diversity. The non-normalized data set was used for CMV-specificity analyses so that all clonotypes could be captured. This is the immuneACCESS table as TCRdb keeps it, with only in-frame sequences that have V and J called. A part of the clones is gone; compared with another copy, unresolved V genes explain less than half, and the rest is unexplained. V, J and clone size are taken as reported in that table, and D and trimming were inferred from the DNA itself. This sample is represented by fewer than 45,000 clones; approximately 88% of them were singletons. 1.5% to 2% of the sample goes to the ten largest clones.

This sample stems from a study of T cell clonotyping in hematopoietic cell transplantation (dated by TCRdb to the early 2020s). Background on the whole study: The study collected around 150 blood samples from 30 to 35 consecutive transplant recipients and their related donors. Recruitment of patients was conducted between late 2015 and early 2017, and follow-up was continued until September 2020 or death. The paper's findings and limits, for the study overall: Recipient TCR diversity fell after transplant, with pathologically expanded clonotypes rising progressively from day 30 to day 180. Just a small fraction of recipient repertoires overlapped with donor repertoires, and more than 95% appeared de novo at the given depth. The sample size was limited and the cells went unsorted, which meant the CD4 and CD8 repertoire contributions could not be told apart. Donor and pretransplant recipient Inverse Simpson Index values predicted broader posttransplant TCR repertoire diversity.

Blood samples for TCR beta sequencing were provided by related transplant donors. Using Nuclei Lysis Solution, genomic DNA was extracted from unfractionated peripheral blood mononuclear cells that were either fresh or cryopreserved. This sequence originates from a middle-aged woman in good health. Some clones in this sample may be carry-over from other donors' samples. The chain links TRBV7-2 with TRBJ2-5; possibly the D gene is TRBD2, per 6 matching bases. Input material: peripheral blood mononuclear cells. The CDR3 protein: CASSLVSSEETQYF. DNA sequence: TGTGCCAGCAGCTTAGTATCTAGCGAAGAGACCCAGTACTTC.